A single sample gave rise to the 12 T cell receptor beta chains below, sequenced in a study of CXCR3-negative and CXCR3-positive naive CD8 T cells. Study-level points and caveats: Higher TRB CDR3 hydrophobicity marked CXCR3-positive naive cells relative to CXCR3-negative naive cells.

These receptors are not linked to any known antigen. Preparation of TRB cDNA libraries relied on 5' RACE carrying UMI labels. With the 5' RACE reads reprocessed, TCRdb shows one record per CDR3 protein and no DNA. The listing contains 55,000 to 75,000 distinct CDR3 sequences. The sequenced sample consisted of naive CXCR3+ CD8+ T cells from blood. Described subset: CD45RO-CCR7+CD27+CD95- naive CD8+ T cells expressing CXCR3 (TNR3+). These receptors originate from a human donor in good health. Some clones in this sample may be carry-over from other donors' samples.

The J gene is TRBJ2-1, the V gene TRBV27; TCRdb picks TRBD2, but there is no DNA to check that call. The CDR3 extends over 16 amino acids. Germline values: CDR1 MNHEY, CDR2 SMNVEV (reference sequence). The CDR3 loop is CASSLIGAGGYNEQFF.

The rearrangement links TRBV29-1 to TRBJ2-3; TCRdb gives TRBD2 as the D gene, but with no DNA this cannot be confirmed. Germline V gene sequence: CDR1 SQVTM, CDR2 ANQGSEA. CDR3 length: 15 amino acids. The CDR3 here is CSVDEGGRVTDTQYF.

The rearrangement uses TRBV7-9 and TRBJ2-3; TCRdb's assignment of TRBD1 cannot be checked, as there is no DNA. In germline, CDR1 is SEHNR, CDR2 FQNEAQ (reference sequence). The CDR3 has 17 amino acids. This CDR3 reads CASSHSQESITHDTQYF.

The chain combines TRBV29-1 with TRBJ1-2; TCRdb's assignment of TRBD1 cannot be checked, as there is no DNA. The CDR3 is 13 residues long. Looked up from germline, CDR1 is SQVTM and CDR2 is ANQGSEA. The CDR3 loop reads CSVASQDGLGYTF.

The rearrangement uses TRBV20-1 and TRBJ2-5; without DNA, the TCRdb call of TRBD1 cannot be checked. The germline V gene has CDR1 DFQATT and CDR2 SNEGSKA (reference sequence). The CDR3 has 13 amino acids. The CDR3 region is CSAREEGEETQYF.

CDR3 sequence reads: CASSWTSGYYNEQFF. V usage is TRBV5-1 and J usage is TRBJ2-1; TCRdb's D call, TRBD2, is unchecked because there is no DNA. Germline lookup yields CDR1 SGHRS and CDR2 YFSETQ. The length of the CDR3 is 15 residues.

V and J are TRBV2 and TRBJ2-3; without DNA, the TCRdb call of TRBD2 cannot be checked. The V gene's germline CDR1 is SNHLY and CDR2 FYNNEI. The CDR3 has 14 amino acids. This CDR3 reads CASSASKYTDTQYF. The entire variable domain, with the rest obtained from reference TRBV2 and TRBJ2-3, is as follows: EPEVTQTPSHQVTQMGQEVILRCVPISNHLYFYWYRQILGQKVEFLVSFYNNEISEKSEIFDDQFSVERPDGSNFTLKIRSTKLEDSAMYFCASSASKYTDTQYFGPGTRLTVL.

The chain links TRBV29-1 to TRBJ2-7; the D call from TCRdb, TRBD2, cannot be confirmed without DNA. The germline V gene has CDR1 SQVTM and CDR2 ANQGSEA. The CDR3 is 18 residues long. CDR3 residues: CSVERIRVSGGLSYEQYF.

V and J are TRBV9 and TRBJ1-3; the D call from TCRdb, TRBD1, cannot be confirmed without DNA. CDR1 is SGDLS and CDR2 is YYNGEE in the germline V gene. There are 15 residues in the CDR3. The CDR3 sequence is CASGGHPSSGNTIYF.

CDR3 amino acids: CSVAGGTGNTIYF. The chain joins TRBV29-1 to TRBJ1-3; the TCRdb call, TRBD1, lacks DNA for checking. Germline-derived CDR1 and CDR2 are SQVTM and ANQGSEA. The CDR3 contains 13 residues.

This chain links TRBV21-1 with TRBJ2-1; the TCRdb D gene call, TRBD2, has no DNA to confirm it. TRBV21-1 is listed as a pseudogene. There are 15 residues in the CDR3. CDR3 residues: CASRNPPTSDNEQFF.

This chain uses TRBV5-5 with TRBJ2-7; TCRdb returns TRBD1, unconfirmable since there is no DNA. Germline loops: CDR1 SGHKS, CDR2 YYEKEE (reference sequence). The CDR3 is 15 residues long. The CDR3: CASSFGAGGSYEQYF.